This T cell receptor beta chain is drawn from a study of blood T cell repertoires in COVID-19. Study in general: Samples of COVID-19 (acute and convalescent) were obtained from the United States, Italy and Spain. PBMCs, B-cell-depleted T cells, or T cells provided the cDNA or gDNA that made up the material.

As originally analysed: Using reference gene primer amplification, nucleated cell counts were estimated. Here immunoSEQ multiplex PCR was the method, and the copy in TCRdb shows in-frame clones only, minus some. The V and J calls and clone size are taken from that table; D and trimming were inferred from the DNA. The table lists some 99,000 clones, 81% of them singletons, with around 10% in the top ten. The CDR3 has 13 amino acids. Germline V gene data show CDR1 as KGHDR and CDR2 as SFDVKD. V lost 1 base and J lost 9, with 10 bases in between. The V and J genes are TRBV24-1 and TRBJ2-3, with D maybe TRBD1 (6 bases). The TCR was taken from a woman aged 80 or over with acute or convalescent COVID-19. The sample consisted of peripheral blood. CDR3 DNA: TGTGCCACCAGTGATTTTCCCAGGGGCACGCAGTATTTT. This sequence encodes CATSDFPRGTQYF.